This TCR beta chain was sequenced in a study of blood T cell repertoires in COVID-19. Turning to the study itself: Acute and convalescent COVID-19 specimens originated in the United States, Italy and Spain. In each case, the material was cDNA or gDNA derived from T cells, B-cell-depleted T cells, or PBMCs.

The germline V gene encodes CDR1 MRHNA and CDR2 SNTAGT. CDR3 size: 16 residues. Trimming took off 8 bases at V and 1 base at J, with 20 bases between the two ends. Study processing details: Reference gene primer amplification yielded estimated nucleated cell counts. Using immunoSEQ multiplex PCR, the repertoire was profiled, and TCRdb retains in-frame clones only, with some absent. V and J calls and clone size are copied from that table; D and trimming were computed from the DNA. The sample shows approximately 74,000 clones, around 79% of them seen only once. The sequence came from a man between 60 and 75 years old with acute or convalescent COVID-19. The rearrangement joins TRBV6-4 to TRBJ1-1; D gene unclear. The sequencing input was peripheral blood. DNA for the CDR3: TGTGCCAGCCTCCCCCAGCCACGGAGCCGGAACACTGAAGCTTTCTTT. Residues: CASLPQPRSRNTEAFF.